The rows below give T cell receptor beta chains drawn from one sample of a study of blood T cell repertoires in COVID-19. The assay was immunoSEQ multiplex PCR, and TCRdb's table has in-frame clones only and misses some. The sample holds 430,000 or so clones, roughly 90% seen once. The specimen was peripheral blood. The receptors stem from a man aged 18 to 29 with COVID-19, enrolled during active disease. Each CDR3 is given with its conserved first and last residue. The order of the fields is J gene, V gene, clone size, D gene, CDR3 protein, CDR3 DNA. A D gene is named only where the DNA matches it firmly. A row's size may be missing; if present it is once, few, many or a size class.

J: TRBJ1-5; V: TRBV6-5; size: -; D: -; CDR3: CASSQVRAQPQHF; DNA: TGTGCCAGCAGCCAGGTCAGGGCTCAGCCCCAGCATTTT
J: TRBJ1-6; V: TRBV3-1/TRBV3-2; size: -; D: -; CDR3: CASSQVGGAYNSPLHF; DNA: TGTGCCAGCAGCCAAGTTGGGGGGGCCTATAATTCACCCCTCCACTTT
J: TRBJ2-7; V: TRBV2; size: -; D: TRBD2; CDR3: CASRRRYPGLAGNEQYF; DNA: TGTGCCAGCAGGCGACGTTATCCGGGACTAGCGGGAAACGAGCAGTACTTC
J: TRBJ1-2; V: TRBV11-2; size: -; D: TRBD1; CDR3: CASSLDGQGGQLNYGYTF; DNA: TGTGCCAGCAGCTTAGACGGACAGGGGGGCCAGCTCAACTATGGCTACACCTTC
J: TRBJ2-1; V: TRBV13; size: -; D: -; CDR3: CASRAGLALFSEQFF; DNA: TGTGCCAGCAGGGCTGGGCTAGCCCTCTTCAGTGAGCAGTTCTTC
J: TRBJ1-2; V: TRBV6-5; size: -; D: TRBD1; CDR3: CASTKGAGGDGYTF; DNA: TGTGCCAGCACCAAGGGGGCAGGGGGTGATGGCTACACCTTC
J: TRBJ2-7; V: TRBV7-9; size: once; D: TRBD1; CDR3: CASSGQTGSYEQYF; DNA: TGTGCCAGCAGCGGGCAGACAGGGTCCTACGAGCAGTACTTC
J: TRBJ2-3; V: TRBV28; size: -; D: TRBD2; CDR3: CASSSSGRGSDTQYF; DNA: TGTGCCAGCAGTTCCAGCGGGAGAGGATCAGATACGCAGTATTTT
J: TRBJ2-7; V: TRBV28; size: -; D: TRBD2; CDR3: CASRTSGSLEQYF; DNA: TGTGCCAGCAGGACTAGCGGATCCCTGGAGCAGTACTTC
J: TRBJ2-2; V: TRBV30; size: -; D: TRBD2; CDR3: CASPVGEGGELFF; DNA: TGTGCCTCCCCGGTAGGGGAGGGCGGGGAGCTGTTTTTT
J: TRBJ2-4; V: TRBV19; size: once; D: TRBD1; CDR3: CASSTNLDRGDIQYF; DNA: TGTGCCAGTAGCACGAACCTTGACAGGGGAGACATTCAGTACTTC
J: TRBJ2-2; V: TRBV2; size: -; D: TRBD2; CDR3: CASSDPRLAGSGELFF; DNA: TGTGCCAGCAGTGACCCTAGACTAGCCGGATCCGGGGAGCTGTTTTTT
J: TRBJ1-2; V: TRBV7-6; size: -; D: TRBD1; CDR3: CASSPNIRGRFPYGYTF; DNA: TGTGCCAGCAGCCCGAATATCAGGGGGCGCTTCCCCTATGGCTACACCTTC
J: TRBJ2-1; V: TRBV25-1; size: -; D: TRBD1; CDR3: CASRPGQGHNEQFF; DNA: TGTGCCAGCAGACCGGGACAGGGGCACAATGAGCAGTTCTTC
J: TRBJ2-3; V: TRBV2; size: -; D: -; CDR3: CASRDFLGTQYF; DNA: TGTGCCAGTAGGGACTTCTTAGGTACGCAGTATTTT
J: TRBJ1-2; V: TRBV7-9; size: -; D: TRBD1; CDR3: CASSSNLGQGAQGYTF; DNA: TGTGCCAGCAGCTCGAATCTTGGGCAGGGGGCGCAGGGCTACACCTTC
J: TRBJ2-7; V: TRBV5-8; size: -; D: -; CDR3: CASSSFASTDF; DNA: TGTGCCAGCAGCTCATTCGCTTCCACAGACTTC
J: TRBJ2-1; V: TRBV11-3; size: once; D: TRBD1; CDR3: CASSSTGFLDEQFF; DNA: TGTGCCAGCTCGTCGACAGGGTTCTTGGATGAGCAGTTCTTC
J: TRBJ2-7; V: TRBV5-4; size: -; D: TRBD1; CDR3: CASSPGQGAYEQYF; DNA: TGTGCCAGCAGCCCAGGACAGGGGGCCTACGAGCAGTACTTC
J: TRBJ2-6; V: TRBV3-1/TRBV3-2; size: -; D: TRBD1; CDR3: CASSRSTGVHGANVLTF; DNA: TGTGCCAGCAGCCGCTCAACAGGGGTGCATGGGGCCAACGTCCTGACTTTC
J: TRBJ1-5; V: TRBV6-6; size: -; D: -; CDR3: CASSYSNAGNQPQHF; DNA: TGTGCCAGCAGTTACTCGAACGCAGGGAATCAGCCCCAGCATTTT
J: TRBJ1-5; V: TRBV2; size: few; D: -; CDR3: CASSGQNSNQPQHF; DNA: TGTGCCAGCAGCGGACAGAATAGCAATCAGCCCCAGCATTTT
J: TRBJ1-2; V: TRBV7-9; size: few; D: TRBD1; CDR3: CASSPTGDSGYTF; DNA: TGTGCCAGCAGCCCGACAGGGGATAGTGGCTACACCTTC
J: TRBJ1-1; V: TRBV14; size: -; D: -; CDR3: CASSQTANTEAFF; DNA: TGTGCCAGCAGCCAAACAGCAAACACTGAAGCTTTCTTT
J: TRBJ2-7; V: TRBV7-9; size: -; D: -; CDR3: CASSLVAGANYEQYF; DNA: TGTGCCAGCAGCTTGGTCGCAGGGGCAAATTACGAGCAGTACTTC
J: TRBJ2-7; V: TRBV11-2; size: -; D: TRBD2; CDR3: CASSHLIAGGADEQYF; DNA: TGTGCCAGCAGCCATCTTATTGCGGGAGGGGCTGACGAGCAGTACTTC
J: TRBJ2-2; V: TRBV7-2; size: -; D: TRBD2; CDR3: CASSVPSGRLSGELFF; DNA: TGTGCCAGCAGCGTCCCCAGCGGGAGGCTGAGTGGGGAGCTGTTTTTT
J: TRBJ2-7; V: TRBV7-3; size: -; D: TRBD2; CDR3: CASSPSSGRYEQYF; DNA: TGTGCCAGCAGTCCATCTAGCGGGAGGTATGAGCAGTACTTC
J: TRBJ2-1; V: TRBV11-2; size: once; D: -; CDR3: CASSSKGEGFYNEQFF; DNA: TGTGCCAGCAGCTCAAAGGGGGAAGGATTTTACAATGAGCAGTTCTTC
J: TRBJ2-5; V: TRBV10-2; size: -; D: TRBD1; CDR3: CASSGTGLGETQYF; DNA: TGCGCCAGCAGTGGGACAGGGCTAGGGGAGACCCAGTACTTC
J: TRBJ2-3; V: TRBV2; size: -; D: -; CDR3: CASRGVFGVAGDTQYF; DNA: TGTGCCAGCAGGGGAGTCTTCGGAGTGGCGGGAGATACGCAGTATTTT
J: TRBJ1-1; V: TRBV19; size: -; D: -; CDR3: CASTPAEGVNTEAFF; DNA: TGTGCCAGTACCCCGGCAGAGGGGGTGAACACTGAAGCTTTCTTT
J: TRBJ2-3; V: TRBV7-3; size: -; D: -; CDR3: CASSSGEGEPTTDTQYF; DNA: TGTGCCAGCAGCTCAGGGGAGGGGGAGCCCACCACAGATACGCAGTATTTT
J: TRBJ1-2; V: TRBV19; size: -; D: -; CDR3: CASSMAASGPYGYTF; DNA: TGTGCCAGTAGTATGGCCGCTTCTGGGCCCTATGGCTACACCTTC
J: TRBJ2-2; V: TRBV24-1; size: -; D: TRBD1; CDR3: CATSDPGQGDTGELFF; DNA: TGTGCCACCAGTGATCCCGGACAGGGGGACACCGGGGAGCTGTTTTTT
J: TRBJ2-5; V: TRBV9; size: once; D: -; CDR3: CASSVNTRRETQYF; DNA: TGTGCCAGCAGCGTAAATACGAGGAGAGAGACCCAGTACTTC
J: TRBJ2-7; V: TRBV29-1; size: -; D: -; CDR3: CSVVGGQSPIYEQYF; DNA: TGCAGCGTTGTGGGGGGGCAGTCTCCTATCTACGAGCAGTACTTC
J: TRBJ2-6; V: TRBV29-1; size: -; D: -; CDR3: CSVVYPRSSGANVLTF; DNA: TGCAGCGTTGTCTACCCTCGAAGCTCTGGGGCCAACGTCCTGACTTTC
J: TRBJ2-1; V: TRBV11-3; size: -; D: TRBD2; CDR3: CASSFLAGYNEQFF; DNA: TGTGCCAGCAGCTTCCTAGCGGGATACAATGAGCAGTTCTTC
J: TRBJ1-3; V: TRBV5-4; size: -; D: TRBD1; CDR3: CASSLKQGARGNTIYF; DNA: TGTGCCAGCAGCTTGAAACAGGGGGCGCGAGGAAACACCATATATTTT
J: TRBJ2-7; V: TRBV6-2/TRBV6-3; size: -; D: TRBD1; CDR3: CASSPHRDRESEQYF; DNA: TGTGCCAGCAGCCCACACCGGGACAGGGAGAGCGAGCAGTACTTC
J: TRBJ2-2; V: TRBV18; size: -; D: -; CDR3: CASSPQGLRNTGELFF; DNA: TGTGCCAGCTCACCACAAGGACTAAGGAACACCGGGGAGCTGTTTTTT
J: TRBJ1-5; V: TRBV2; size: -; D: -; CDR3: CASTGQNSNQPQHF; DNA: TGTGCCAGCACAGGACAGAATAGCAATCAGCCCCAGCATTTT
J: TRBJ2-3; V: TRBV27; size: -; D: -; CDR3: CASSSLQESDTQYF; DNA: TGTGCCAGCAGTTCACTACAGGAGTCAGATACGCAGTATTTT
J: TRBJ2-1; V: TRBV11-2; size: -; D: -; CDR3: CASSLIRSYNEQFF; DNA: TGTGCCAGCAGCTTAATCCGCTCCTACAATGAGCAGTTCTTC
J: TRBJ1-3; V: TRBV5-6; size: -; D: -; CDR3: CASSFQGSHGDGNTIYF; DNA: TGTGCCAGCAGCTTTCAGGGGTCGCACGGAGACGGAAACACCATATATTTT
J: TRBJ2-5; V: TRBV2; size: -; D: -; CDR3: CASSVEQELGETQYF; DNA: TGTGCCAGCAGTGTAGAACAGGAGTTGGGAGAGACCCAGTACTTC
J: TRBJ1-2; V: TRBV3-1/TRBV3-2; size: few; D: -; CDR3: CASSQDPNRASYGYTF; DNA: TGTGCCAGCAGCCAAGACCCGAACAGGGCCAGCTATGGCTACACCTTC
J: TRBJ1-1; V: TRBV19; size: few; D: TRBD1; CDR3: CASSIRDRVAEAFF; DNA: TGTGCCAGTAGTATTAGGGACAGGGTAGCTGAAGCTTTCTTT
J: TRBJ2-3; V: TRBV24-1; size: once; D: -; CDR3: CATSDLGSVSTDTQYF; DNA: TGTGCCACCAGTGACCTAGGGAGCGTTAGCACAGATACGCAGTATTTT
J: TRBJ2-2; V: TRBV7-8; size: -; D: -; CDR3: CASSLVAGGSAGELFF; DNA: TGTGCCAGCAGCTTAGTGGCAGGGGGGTCGGCCGGGGAGCTGTTTTTT
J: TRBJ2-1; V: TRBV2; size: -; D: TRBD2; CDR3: CASFFSAGGHNEQFF; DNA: TGTGCCAGCTTCTTCTCTGCGGGAGGGCACAATGAGCAGTTCTTC
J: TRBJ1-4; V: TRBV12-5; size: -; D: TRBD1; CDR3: CASGSGQATNEKLFF; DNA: TGTGCTAGTGGCTCCGGACAGGCTACGAATGAAAAACTGTTTTTT
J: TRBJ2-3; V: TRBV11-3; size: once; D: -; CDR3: CASSGGNTDTQYF; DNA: TGTGCCAGCTCGGGCGGGAATACAGATACGCAGTATTTT
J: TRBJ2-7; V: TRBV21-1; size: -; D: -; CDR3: CASRGGSEQYF; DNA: TGTGCCAGCAGGGGGGGAAGCGAGCAGTACTTC
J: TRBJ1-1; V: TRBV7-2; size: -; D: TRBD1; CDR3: CASAGGNTEAFF; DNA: TGTGCCAGCGCAGGGGGGAACACTGAAGCTTTCTTT
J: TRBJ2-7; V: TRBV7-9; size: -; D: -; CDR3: CASSLGTAYEQYF; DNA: TGTGCCAGCAGCTTAGGGACAGCCTACGAGCAGTACTTC